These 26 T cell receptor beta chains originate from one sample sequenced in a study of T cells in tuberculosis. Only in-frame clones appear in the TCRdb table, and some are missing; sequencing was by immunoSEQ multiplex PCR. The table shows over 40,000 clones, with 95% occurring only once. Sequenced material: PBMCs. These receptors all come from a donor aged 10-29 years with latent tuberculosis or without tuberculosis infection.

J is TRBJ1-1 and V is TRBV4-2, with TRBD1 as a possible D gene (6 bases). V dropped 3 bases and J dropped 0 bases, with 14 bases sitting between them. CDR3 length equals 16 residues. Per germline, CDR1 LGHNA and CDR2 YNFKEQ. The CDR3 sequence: CASSQDGQTLNTEAFF. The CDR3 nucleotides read TGTGCCAGCAGCCAGGACGGACAGACCTTGAACACTGAAGCTTTCTTT.

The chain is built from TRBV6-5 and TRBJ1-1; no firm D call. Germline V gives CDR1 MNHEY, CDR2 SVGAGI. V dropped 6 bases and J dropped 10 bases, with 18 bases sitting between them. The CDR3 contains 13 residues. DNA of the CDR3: TGTGCCAGCAGCCAAGATCTAGGAACGGTAGCTTTCTTT. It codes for CASSQDLGTVAFF.

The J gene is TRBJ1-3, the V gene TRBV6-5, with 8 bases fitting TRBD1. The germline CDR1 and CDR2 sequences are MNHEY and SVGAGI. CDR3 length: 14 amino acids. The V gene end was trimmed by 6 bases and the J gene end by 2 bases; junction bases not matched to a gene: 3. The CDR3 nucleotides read TGTGCCAGCAGATCGACAGGGGCTGGAAACACCATATATTTT. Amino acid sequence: CASRSTGAGNTIYF.

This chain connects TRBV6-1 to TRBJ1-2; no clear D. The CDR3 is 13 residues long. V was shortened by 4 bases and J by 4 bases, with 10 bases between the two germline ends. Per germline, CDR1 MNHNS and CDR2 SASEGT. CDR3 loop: CASSVEGAYGYTF. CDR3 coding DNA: TGTGCCAGCAGTGTAGAGGGAGCCTATGGCTACACCTTC.

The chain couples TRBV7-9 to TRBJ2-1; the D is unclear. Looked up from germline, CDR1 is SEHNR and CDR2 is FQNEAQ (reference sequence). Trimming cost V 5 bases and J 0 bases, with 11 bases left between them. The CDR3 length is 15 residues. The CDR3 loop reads CASSLGPSSYNEQFF. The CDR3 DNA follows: TGTGCCAGCAGCCTAGGCCCGAGCTCCTACAATGAGCAGTTCTTC.

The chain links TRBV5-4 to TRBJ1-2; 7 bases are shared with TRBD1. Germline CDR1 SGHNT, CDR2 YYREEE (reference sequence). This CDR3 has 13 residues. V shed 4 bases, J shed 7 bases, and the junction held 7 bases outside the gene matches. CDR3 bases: TGTGCCAGCAGCCCTGACAGGGTTGGTGGCTACACCTTC. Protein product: CASSPDRVGGYTF. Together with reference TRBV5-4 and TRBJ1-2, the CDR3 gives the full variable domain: ETGVTQSPTHLIKTRGQQVTLRCSSQSGHNTVSWYQQALGQGPQFIFQYYREEENGRGNFPPRFSGLQFPNYSSELNVNALELDDSALYLCASSPDRVGGYTFGSGTRLTVV.

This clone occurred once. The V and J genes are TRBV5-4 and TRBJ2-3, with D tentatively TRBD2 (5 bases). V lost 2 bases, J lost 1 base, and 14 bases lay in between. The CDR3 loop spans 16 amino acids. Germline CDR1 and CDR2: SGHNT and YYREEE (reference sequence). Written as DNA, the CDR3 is TGTGCCAGCAGCTTACGAGGGCTAGTGGGCACAGATACGCAGTATTTT. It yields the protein CASSLRGLVGTDTQYF.

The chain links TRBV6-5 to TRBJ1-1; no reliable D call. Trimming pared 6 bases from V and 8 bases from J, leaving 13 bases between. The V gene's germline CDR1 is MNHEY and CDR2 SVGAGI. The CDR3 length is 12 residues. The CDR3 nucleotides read TGTGCCAGCAGCAATTCGGAGAGGGAAGCTTTCTTT. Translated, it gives CASSNSEREAFF.

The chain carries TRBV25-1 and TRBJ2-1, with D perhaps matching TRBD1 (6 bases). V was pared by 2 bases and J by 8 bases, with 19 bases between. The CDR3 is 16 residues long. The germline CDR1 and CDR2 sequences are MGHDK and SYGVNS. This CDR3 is CASSEAEQGFSDEQFF. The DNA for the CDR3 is TGTGCCAGCAGTGAAGCCGAACAGGGATTTAGTGATGAGCAGTTCTTC.

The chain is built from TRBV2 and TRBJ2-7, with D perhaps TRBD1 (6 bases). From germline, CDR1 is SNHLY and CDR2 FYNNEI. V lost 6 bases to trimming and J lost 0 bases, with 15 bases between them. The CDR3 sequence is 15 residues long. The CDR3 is CASRATGTHSYEQYF. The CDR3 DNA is TGTGCCAGCAGAGCAACCGGGACACACTCCTACGAGCAGTACTTC. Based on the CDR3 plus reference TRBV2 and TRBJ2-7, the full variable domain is EPEVTQTPSHQVTQMGQEVILRCVPISNHLYFYWYRQILGQKVEFLVSFYNNEISEKSEIFDDQFSVERPDGSNFTLKIRSTKLEDSAMYFCASRATGTHSYEQYFGPGTRLTVT.

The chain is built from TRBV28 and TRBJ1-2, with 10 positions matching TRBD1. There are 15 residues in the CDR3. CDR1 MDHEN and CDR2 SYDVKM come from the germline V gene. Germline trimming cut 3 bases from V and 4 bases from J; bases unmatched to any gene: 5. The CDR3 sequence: CASSFRQGAIYGYTF. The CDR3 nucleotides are TGTGCCAGCAGTTTTCGACAGGGGGCGATCTATGGCTACACCTTC.

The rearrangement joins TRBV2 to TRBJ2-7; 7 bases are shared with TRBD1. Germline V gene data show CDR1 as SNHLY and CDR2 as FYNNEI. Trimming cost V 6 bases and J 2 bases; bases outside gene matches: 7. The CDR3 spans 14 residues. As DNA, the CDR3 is TGTGCCAGCAGCGCCGGGACAGTAACCTACGAGCAGTACTTC. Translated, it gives CASSAGTVTYEQYF.

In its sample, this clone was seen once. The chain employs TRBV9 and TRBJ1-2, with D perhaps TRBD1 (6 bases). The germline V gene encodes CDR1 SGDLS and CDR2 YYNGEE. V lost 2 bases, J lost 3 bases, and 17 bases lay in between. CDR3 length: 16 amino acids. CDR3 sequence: CASSVTALQGDYGYTF. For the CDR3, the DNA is TGTGCCAGCAGCGTCACGGCCCTACAGGGAGACTATGGCTACACCTTC.

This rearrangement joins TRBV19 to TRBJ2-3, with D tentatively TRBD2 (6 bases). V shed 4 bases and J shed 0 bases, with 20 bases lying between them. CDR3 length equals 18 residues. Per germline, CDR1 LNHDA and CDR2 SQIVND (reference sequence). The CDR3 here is CASSRGATGVRSTDTQYF. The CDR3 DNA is TGTGCCAGTAGTAGAGGGGCGACGGGGGTTCGTAGCACAGATACGCAGTATTTT.

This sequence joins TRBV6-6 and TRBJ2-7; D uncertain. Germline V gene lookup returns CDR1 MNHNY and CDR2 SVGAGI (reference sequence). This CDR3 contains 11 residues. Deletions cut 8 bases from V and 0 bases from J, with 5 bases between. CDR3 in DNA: TGTGCCAGCGGCATCTCCTACGAGCAGTACTTC. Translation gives CASGISYEQYF.

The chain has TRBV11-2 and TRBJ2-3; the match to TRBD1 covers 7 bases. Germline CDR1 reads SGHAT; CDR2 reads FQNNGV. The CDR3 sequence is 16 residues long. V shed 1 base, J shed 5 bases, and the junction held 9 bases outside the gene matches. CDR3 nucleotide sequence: TGTGCCAGCAGCTTAGTCTCGCAGGGGGTGGGAGATACGCAGTATTTT. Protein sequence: CASSLVSQGVGDTQYF.

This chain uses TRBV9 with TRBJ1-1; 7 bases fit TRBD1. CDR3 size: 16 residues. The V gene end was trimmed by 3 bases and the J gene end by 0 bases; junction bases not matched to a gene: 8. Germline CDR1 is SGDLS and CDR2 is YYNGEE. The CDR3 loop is CASSARDSRLNTEAFF. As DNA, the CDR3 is TGTGCCAGCAGCGCCCGGGACAGTAGACTGAACACTGAAGCTTTCTTT.

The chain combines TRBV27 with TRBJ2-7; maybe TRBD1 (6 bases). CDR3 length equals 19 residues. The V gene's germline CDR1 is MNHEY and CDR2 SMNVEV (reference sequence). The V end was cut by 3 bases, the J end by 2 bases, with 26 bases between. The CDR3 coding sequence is TGTGCCAGCAGTTTCACCCGCAGGGGCCAGTATTCTACCGCCTACGAGCAGTACTTC. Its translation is CASSFTRRGQYSTAYEQYF.

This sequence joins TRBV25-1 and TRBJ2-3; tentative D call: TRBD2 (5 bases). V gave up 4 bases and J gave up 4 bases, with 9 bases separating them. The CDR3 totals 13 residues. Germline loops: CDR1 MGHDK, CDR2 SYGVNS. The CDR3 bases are TGTGCCAGCAGTGGCGGGTTGCCAGATACGCAGTATTTT. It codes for CASSGGLPDTQYF.

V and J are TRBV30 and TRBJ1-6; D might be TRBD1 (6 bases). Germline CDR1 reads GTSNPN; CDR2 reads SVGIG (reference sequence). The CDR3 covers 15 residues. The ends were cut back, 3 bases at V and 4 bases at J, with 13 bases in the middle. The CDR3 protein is CAWRWTEEYNSPLHF. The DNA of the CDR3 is TGTGCCTGGAGGTGGACAGAGGAATATAATTCACCCCTCCACTTT.

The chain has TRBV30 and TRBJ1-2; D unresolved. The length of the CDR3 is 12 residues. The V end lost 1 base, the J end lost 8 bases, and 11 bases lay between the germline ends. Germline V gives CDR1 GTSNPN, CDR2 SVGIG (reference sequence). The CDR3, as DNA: TGTGCCTGGAGTGGTCTGGCGGGAGGCTACACCTTC. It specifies CAWSGLAGGYTF.

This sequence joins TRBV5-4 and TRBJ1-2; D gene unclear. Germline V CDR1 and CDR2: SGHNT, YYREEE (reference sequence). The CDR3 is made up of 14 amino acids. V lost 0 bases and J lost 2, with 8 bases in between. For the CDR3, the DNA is TGTGCCAGCAGCTTGGAAATTTCAAACTATGGCTACACCTTC. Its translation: CASSLEISNYGYTF.

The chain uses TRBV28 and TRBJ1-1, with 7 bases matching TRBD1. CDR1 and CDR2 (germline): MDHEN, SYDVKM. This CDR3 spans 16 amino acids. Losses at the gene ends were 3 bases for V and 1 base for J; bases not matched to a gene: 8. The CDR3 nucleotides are TGTGCCAGCAGTTTGTTAACAGGGGTCCCGAACACTGAAGCTTTCTTT. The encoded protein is CASSLLTGVPNTEAFF.

The CDR3 spells CASSFTGVRQPQHF. The CDR3 bases are TGTGCCAGCAGTTTTACAGGGGTAAGGCAGCCCCAGCATTTT. This chain connects TRBV28 to TRBJ1-5; 7 nucleotides line up with TRBD1. The CDR3 totals 14 residues. CDR1 and CDR2 from the germline V gene are MDHEN and SYDVKM. V was pared by 3 bases and J by 7 bases, with 6 bases of the junction left unmatched.

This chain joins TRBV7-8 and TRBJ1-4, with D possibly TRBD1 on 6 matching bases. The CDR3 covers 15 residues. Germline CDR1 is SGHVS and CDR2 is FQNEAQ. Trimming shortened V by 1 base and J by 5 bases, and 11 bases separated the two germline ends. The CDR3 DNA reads TGTGCCAGCAGCTTAGGGACAGAAGGGAATGAAAAACTGTTTTTT. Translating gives CASSLGTEGNEKLFF. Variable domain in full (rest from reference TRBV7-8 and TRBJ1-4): GAGVSQSPRYKVAKRGQDVALRCDPISGHVSLFWYQQALGQGPEFLTYFQNEAQLDKSGLPSDRFFAERPEGSVSTLKIQRTQQEDSAVYLCASSLGTEGNEKLFFGSGTQLSVL.

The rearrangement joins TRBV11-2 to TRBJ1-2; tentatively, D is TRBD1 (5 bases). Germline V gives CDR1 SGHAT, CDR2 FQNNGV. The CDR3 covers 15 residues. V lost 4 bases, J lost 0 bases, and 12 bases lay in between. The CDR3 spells CASSSRQSPNYGYTF. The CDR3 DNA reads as TGTGCCAGCAGCTCGAGACAGAGCCCTAACTATGGCTACACCTTC.